The rows below give T cell receptor beta chains drawn from one sample of a study of neoadjuvant anti-PD-1 for oral cavity cancer. The repertoire was sequenced with immunoSEQ multiplex PCR; TCRdb's copy has only in-frame clones and lacks some. Of 20,000 to 25,000 clones listed, 35% to 55% are singletons. The sequenced sample was tumor tissue, obtained after nivolumab (anti-PD-1) treatment. The receptors were sampled from a person aged 35-79 years with oral cavity squamous cell carcinoma. The conserved cysteine and the conserved F or W are not part of the CDR3 here.

TRBJ1-4 TRBV27 ASSPPPVPNQKLF
TRBJ1-6 TRBV10-3 AISDGSPLH
TRBJ2-7 TRBV20-1 SARVGYEQY
TRBJ2-5 TRBV19 ASSAPGSETQY
TRBJ2-2 TRBV7-9 ASSLGELF
TRBJ2-7 TRBV7-3 ASSLTGSGYEQY
TRBJ1-6 TRBV12-1 ASFRDRDNSPLH
TRBJ1-1 TRBV18 ASSPNRGRSDEAF
TRBJ2-5 TRBV6-5 ASSYRGSRETQY
TRBJ2-7 TRBV29-1 SVPTGSSYEQY
TRBJ2-7 TRBV14 ASSQGRAAVGYEQY
TRBJ2-2 TRBV6-5 ASSSGYTGELF
TRBJ1-1 TRBV6-5 ASSYSLGGTEAF
TRBJ1-1 TRBV6-5 ASSYPGGNTEAF
TRBJ2-3 TRBV18 ASSPVAGGPGDTQY
TRBJ1-5 TRBV27 ASSLSGRGYQPQH
TRBJ1-6 TRBV6-6 ASSLGRDSPLH
TRBJ1-1 TRBV4-3 ASSQDVAAGVGNTEAF
TRBJ1-6 TRBV27 ASRLYTGGRSPLH
TRBJ1-2 TRBV18 ASSLSGLPYGYT
TRBJ1-4 TRBV5-1 ASSLALQPSTNEKLF
TRBJ2-7 TRBV18 ASSLDRAEQY
TRBJ1-2 TRBV6-6 ASNSRDTSTYGYT
TRBJ1-5 TRBV7-2 ASSFQSNQPQH
TRBJ2-7 TRBV7-9 ASSSAGSYEQY
TRBJ2-5 TRBV18 ASSPQGAETQY
TRBJ1-2 TRBV5-4 ASSLAGNYGYT
TRBJ1-2 TRBV4-3 ASSQNFGIYGYT
TRBJ1-4 TRBV11-2 ASSLEGTGLEKLF
TRBJ1-2 TRBV9 ASSLDRLPNYGYT
TRBJ2-6 TRBV9 ASSVAPRQNRGSGANVLT
TRBJ2-5 TRBV7-9 ASSLTGAQETQY
TRBJ2-7 TRBV7-9 ASSAGTSGGAYEQY
TRBJ2-3 TRBV5-4 ASSFPGLSTDTQY
TRBJ2-1 TRBV6-5 ASSYTPGHHQF
TRBJ2-5 TRBV18 ASSPRKGETVGETQY
TRBJ2-7 TRBV5-1 ASSPLSGFDYEQY
TRBJ2-1 TRBV10-3 AISEVTSGSYNEQF
TRBJ1-2 TRBV7-9 ASSVDIDGYT
TRBJ1-2 TRBV7-2 ASSTKTGGYGYT
TRBJ1-1 TRBV6-5 ASSYGGGNTEAF
TRBJ1-2 TRBV28 ASSLNRLGSIFFGYT
TRBJ1-5 TRBV10-1 ASSDPQWGGAGRGNQPQH
TRBJ2-2 TRBV7-6 ASTGLTGELF
TRBJ2-3 TRBV25-1 ASSDAPGASTEDTQY
TRBJ2-7 TRBV2 ASSTGNLGLYEQY
TRBJ1-4 TRBV5-1 ASSLEAVGGTGEKLF
TRBJ2-1 TRBV6-6 ASSYARGQGGNEQF
TRBJ1-1 TRBV10-1 ASRQGLDTEAF
TRBJ1-2 TRBV4-2 ASSQDRKDSGYT
TRBJ2-7 TRBV5-6 ASSLPLRRTGSEQY